The 17 T cell receptor beta chains below were found in one sample sequenced in a study of OX40 agonist ivuxolimab in advanced cancers. Assay: immunoSEQ multiplex PCR; the TCRdb copy retains only in-frame clones and omits some. The data show around 20,000 clones, approximately 84% seen once. The source was CD4+ or CD8+ T cells sorted from blood, collected in a trial of the OX40 agonist ivuxolimab. The receptor set was obtained from an adult with an advanced solid tumor such as melanoma, head and neck, liver or kidney cancer.

The J gene is TRBJ2-7, the V gene TRBV5-1; the D call may be TRBD1 or TRBD2 (5 bases each). Trimming took off 2 bases at V and 6 bases at J, with 18 bases between the two ends. The V gene's germline CDR1 is SGHRS and CDR2 YFSETQ. This CDR3 region has 15 residues. CDR3 sequence (DNA): TGCGCCAGCAGCTTATTAGGGACGGACTTTCGCGAGCAGTACTTC. This sequence encodes CASSLLGTDFREQYF.

This chain's CDR3 is CASSRRVGDRGQETQYF. DNA of the CDR3: TGTGCCAGCAGCCGCCGAGTGGGGGACAGGGGCCAAGAGACCCAGTACTTC. J is TRBJ2-5 and V is TRBV13, with 10 bases fitting TRBD1. The CDR3 extends over 17 amino acids. V gave up 5 bases and J gave up 1 base; unmatched junction bases: 10. CDR1 and CDR2 (germline): PRHDT, FYEKMQ (reference sequence).

This sequence joins TRBV28 and TRBJ2-5; D unclear. The CDR3 contains 13 residues. V was clipped by 2 bases and J by 10 bases, with 14 bases between them. From germline, CDR1 is MDHEN and CDR2 SYDVKM. The CDR3 here is CASSLIVRSDQYF. The CDR3 coding sequence is TGTGCCAGCAGTTTAATTGTTCGGTCAGACCAGTACTTC.

This clone came up once. The chain joins TRBV6-1 to TRBJ2-3, with D hard to call. CDR1 and CDR2 (germline): MNHNS, SASEGT. CDR3 length equals 10 residues. V shed 6 bases and J shed 5 bases, with 3 bases lying between them. This CDR3 is CASRLDTQYF. The CDR3 bases are TGTGCCAGCAGGCTAGATACGCAGTATTTT.

The chain employs TRBV7-9 and TRBJ1-2; D unresolved. The germline V gene has CDR1 SEHNR and CDR2 FQNEAQ (reference sequence). Between the trimmed V and J ends, which lost 5 bases and 6 bases, there was a span of 19 bases. The CDR3 contains 15 residues. CDR3 sequence: CASSPPVRVSDGYTF. In DNA, the CDR3 is TGTGCCAGCAGCCCCCCCGTAAGGGTGAGCGATGGCTACACCTTC.

The rearrangement joins TRBV19 to TRBJ2-1; D gene ambiguous. CDR3 length equals 14 residues. V lost 7 bases to trimming and J lost 0 bases, with 10 bases between them. Germline loops: CDR1 LNHDA, CDR2 SQIVND (reference sequence). The CDR3 here is CASIADPSYNEQFF. In nucleotides, the CDR3 is TGTGCCAGTATCGCGGACCCCTCCTACAATGAGCAGTTCTTC.

V is TRBV1 and J is TRBJ1-1. TRBV1 is shown as a pseudogene. CDR3 size: 13 residues. The CDR3, as DNA: TGCACCAGCAGCCAATTCGAGGGCCCTGAAGCTTTCTTT. It is translated as CTSSQFEGPEAFF.

This clone showed up just a few times. This chain links TRBV11-2 with TRBJ1-1; weak D call: TRBD1 (6 bases). Germline assignment: CDR1 SGHAT and CDR2 FQNNGV. The CDR3 runs to 15 residues. Trimming shortened V by 5 bases and J by 0 bases, and 13 bases separated the two germline ends. The CDR3 DNA reads TGTGCCAGCAGCACCCTAAGGGACATGAACACTGAAGCTTTCTTT. Protein: CASSTLRDMNTEAFF.

This chain links TRBV6-5 with TRBJ2-7; 9 positions agree with TRBD1. The CDR3 runs to 15 residues. The trim removed 5 bases at V and 2 bases at J, leaving 7 bases unmatched. CDR1 is MNHEY, CDR2 SVGAGI, per germline. The CDR3 is CASSARDRAPYEQYF. CDR3 coding DNA: TGTGCCAGCAGTGCCCGGGACAGGGCCCCCTACGAGCAGTACTTC.

In this sample, this clone turned up a few times. The chain employs TRBV4-1 and TRBJ2-7; perhaps TRBD1 as D (6 bases). Germline-derived CDR1 and CDR2 are MGHRA and YSYEKL. The CDR3 totals 14 residues. Trimming removed 4 bases at V and 7 bases at J, with 17 bases between. The CDR3 reads CASSPRQDEWEQYF. The CDR3 DNA follows: TGCGCCAGCAGCCCCCGACAGGATGAGTGGGAGCAGTACTTC.

This clone was picked up one time. The rearrangement links TRBV7-8 to TRBJ1-1; no definite D call. Germline CDR1 reads SGHVS; CDR2 reads FQNEAQ. V was pared by 1 base and J by 0 bases, with 21 bases between. The CDR3 loop spans 19 amino acids. The CDR3 region has the DNA TGTGCCAGCAGCTTAGTATTTCGGGCCCGGATCCTCATGAACACTGAAGCTTTCTTT. Translating gives CASSLVFRARILMNTEAFF. The variable domain in full, with the rest retrieved from reference TRBV7-8 and TRBJ1-1, is GAGVSQSPRYKVAKRGQDVALRCDPISGHVSLFWYQQALGQGPEFLTYFQNEAQLDKSGLPSDRFFAERPEGSVSTLKIQRTQQEDSAVYLCASSLVFRARILMNTEAFFGQGTRLTVV.

The chain carries TRBV4-2 and TRBJ2-5; D is perhaps TRBD2 (6 bases). Trimming cost V 0 bases and J 3 bases, with 14 bases left between them. Germline V lookup: CDR1 LGHNA, CDR2 YNFKEQ. The CDR3 covers 16 residues. This chain's CDR3 is CASSQDPASDEETQYF. The CDR3, as DNA: TGTGCCAGCAGCCAAGACCCAGCTAGCGACGAAGAGACCCAGTACTTC.

The chain employs TRBV10-1 and TRBJ2-2; TRBD1 might be the D (6 bases). The CDR3 runs 14 residues. Per the germline V gene, CDR1 is WNHNN and CDR2 is SYGVQD (reference sequence). Trimming removed 7 bases at V and 3 bases at J, with 12 bases between. The CDR3 loop reads CASTLNRDTGELFF. DNA for the CDR3: TGCGCCAGCACTCTTAACAGGGACACCGGGGAGCTGTTTTTT.

This chain uses TRBV9 with TRBJ2-1, with D perhaps being TRBD1 or TRBD2 (7 bases each). CDR3 size: 16 residues. V lost 3 bases and J lost 4, with 17 bases in between. Germline V gene sequence: CDR1 SGDLS, CDR2 YYNGEE. The DNA for the CDR3 is TGTGCCAGCAGCGCGGGGGGCAGGGGGTCTTACAATGAGCAGTTCTTC. Residues: CASSAGGRGSYNEQFF.

The J gene is TRBJ2-1, the V gene TRBV7-9; D not resolved. The CDR3 spans 14 residues. Per germline, CDR1 SEHNR and CDR2 FQNEAQ (reference sequence). V was trimmed by 7 bases and J by 15 bases, leaving 25 bases between them. CDR3 in DNA: TGTGCCAGCACCCTTCGTTCGACCCAACGGAACGGGTTCTTC. Residues: CASTLRSTQRNGFF.

The gene calls are TRBV14 and TRBJ1-2, with D possibly TRBD1 on 6 matching bases. Germline V gene lookup returns CDR1 SGHDN and CDR2 FVKESK. V was cut by 0 bases and J by 7 bases, with 15 bases left in between. CDR3 length: 15 residues. The CDR3 sequence: CASSQDLRGTRGYTF. The CDR3 bases are TGTGCCAGCAGCCAAGACCTCAGGGGAACCCGTGGCTACACCTTC. Full variable domain (remainder filled in from reference TRBV14 and TRBJ1-2): EAGVTQFPSHSVIEKGQTVTLRCDPISGHDNLYWYRRVMGKEIKFLLHFVKESKQDESGMPNNRFLAERTGGTYSTLKVQPAELEDSGVYFCASSQDLRGTRGYTFGSGTRLTVV.

The rearrangement uses TRBV2 and TRBJ1-1; a possible D gene is TRBD1 (5 bases). V gave up 1 base and J gave up 2 bases, with 8 bases separating them. The CDR3 has 14 residues. Germline-derived CDR1 and CDR2 are SNHLY and FYNNEI. The DNA of the CDR3 is TGTGCCAGCAGTGAAGAGGGGCAAAACACTGAAGCTTTCTTT. This codes for CASSEEGQNTEAFF. The full variable domain, in which reference TRBV2 and TRBJ1-1 provide the parts outside the CDR3, is EPEVTQTPSHQVTQMGQEVILRCVPISNHLYFYWYRQILGQKVEFLVSFYNNEISEKSEIFDDQFSVERPDGSNFTLKIRSTKLEDSAMYFCASSEEGQNTEAFFGQGTRLTVV.